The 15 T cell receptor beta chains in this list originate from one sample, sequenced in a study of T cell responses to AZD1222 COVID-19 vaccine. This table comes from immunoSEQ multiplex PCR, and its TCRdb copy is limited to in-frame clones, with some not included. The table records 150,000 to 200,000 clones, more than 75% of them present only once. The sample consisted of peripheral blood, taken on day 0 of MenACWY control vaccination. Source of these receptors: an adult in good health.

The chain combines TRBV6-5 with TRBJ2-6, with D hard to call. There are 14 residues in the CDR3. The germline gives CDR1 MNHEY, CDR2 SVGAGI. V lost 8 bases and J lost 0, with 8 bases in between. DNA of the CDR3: TGTGCCAGCCCAGGCGGCTCTGGGGCCAACGTCCTGACTTTC. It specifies CASPGGSGANVLTF.

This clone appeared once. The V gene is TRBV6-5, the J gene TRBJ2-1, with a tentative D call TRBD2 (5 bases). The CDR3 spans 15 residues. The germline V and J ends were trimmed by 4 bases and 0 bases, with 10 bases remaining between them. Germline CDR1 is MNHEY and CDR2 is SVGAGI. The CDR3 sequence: CASSSPGSSYNEQFF. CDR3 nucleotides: TGTGCCAGCAGTTCTCCGGGGAGCTCCTACAATGAGCAGTTCTTC.

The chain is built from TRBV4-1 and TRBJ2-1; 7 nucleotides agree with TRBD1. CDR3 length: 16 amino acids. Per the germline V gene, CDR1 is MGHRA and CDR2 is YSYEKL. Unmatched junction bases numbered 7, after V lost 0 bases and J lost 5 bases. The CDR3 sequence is CASSQDPGQTHNEQFF. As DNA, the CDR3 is TGCGCCAGCAGCCAAGATCCGGGACAGACACACAATGAGCAGTTCTTC.

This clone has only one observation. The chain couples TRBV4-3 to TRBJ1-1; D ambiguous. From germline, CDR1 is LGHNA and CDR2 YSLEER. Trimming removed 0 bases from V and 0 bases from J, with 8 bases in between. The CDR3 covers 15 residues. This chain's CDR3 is CASSQDRSMNTEAFF. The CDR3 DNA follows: TGCGCCAGCAGCCAAGATCGGTCCATGAACACTGAAGCTTTCTTT.

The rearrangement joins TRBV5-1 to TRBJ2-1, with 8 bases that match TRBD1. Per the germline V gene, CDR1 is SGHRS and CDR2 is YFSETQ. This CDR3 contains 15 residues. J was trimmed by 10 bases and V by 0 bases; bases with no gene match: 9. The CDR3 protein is CASSLGTGIFPEQFF. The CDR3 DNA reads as TGCGCCAGCAGCTTGGGGACAGGGATCTTTCCGGAGCAGTTCTTC. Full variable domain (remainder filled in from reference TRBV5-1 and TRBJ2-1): KAGVTQTPRYLIKTRGQQVTLSCSPISGHRSVSWYQQTPGQGLQFLFEYFSETQRNKGNFPGRFSGRQFSNSRSEMNVSTLELGDSALYLCASSLGTGIFPEQFFGPGTRLTVL.

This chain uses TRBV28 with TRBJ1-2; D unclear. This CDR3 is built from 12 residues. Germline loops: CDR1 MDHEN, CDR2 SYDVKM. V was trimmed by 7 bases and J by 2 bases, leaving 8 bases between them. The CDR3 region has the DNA TGTGCCAGCAACCACCAGAACTATGGCTACACCTTC. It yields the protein CASNHQNYGYTF.

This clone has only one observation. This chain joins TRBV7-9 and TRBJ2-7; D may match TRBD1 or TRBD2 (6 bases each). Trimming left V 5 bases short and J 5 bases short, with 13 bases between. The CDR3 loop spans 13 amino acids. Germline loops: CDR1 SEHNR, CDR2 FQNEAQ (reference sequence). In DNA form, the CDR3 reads TGTGCCAGCAGCCGGGACGGGGGCAACGAGCAGTACTTC. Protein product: CASSRDGGNEQYF.

The CDR3 nucleotides are TGTGCCAGCAGCCAACCAGGGGAAGCCAAAAACATTCAGTACTTC. Translated: CASSQPGEAKNIQYF. The V call is TRBV3-1 (or the pseudogene TRBV3-2), the J call TRBJ2-4; possible D gene TRBD1, 6 bases. The CDR3 has 15 amino acids. Germline CDR1 and CDR2: LGHDT and YNNKEL (reference sequence). The V and J ends lost 2 bases and 0 bases respectively, with 8 bases between them.

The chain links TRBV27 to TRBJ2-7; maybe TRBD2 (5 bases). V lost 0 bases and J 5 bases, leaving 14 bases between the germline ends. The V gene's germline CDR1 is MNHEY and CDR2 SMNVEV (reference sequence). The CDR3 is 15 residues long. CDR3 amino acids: CASSLSAANGDEQYF. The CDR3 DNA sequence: TGTGCCAGCAGTTTATCGGCGGCCAACGGGGACGAGCAGTACTTC.

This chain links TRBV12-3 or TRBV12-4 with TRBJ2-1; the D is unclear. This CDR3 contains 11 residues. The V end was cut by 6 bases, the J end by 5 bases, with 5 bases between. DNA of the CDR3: TGTGCCAGCAGCCGGAACAATGAGCAGTTCTTC. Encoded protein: CASSRNNEQFF.

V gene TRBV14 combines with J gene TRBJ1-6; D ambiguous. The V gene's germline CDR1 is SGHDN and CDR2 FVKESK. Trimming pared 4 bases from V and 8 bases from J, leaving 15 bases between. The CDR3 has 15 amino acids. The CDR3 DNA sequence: TGTGCCAGCAGCCTCGCCCCAGAGTCGTATTCACCCCTCCACTTT. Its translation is CASSLAPESYSPLHF.

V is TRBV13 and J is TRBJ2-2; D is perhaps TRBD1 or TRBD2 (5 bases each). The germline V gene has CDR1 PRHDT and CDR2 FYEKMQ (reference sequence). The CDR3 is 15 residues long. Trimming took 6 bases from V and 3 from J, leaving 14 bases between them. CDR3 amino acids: CASSEGRTYTGELFF. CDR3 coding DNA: TGTGCCAGCAGTGAGGGACGGACATACACCGGGGAGCTGTTTTTT. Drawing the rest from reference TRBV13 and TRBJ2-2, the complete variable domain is AAGVIQSPRHLIKEKRETATLKCYPIPRHDTVYWYQQGPGQDPQFLISFYEKMQSDKGSIPDRFSAQQFSDYHSELNMSSLELGDSALYFCASSEGRTYTGELFFGEGSRLTVL.

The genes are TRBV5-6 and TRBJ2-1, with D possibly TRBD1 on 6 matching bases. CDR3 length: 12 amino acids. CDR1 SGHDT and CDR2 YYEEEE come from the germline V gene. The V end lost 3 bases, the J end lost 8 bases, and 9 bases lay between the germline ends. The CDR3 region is CASSYRVDEQFF. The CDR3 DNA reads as TGTGCCAGCAGCTACAGGGTTGATGAGCAGTTCTTC.

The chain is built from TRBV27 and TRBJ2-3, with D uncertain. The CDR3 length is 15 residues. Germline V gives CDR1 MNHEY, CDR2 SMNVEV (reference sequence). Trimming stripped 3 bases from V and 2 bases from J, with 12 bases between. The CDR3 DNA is TGTGCCAGCAGTTTTCAATCGCGTGCCACAGATACGCAGTATTTT. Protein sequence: CASSFQSRATDTQYF.

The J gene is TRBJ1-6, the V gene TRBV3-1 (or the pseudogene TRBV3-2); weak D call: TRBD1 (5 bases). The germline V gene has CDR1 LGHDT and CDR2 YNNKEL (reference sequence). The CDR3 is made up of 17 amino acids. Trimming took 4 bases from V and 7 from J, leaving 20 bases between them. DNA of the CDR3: TGTGCCAGCAGCCGGCATGTAGGAACAGGCAACAATTCACCCCTCCACTTT. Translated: CASSRHVGTGNNSPLHF.